The next 25 T cell receptor beta chains were all read from a single sample in a study of blood T cells in healthy people across ages. Alongside a J-beta primer mix, a sample-barcoded 5' primer served in a second PCR lasting roughly 6 to 11 cycles. MiXCR, run by TCRdb on the 5' RACE reads, gives a single entry per CDR3 protein. This repertoire shows about 590,000 distinct CDR3 sequences, roughly 31% found once; its top ten account for approximately 14%. The sequenced sample consisted of blood. The source of these receptors is a woman older than 75 in good health.

A note on this clonotype: A much larger clone lies a single base off, so this may be a read error. This chain joins TRBV20-1 and TRBJ1-1; D might be TRBD1 (5 bases). The germline V and J ends were trimmed by 5 bases and 7 bases, with 14 bases remaining between them. Germline assignment: CDR1 DFQATT and CDR2 SNEGSKA (reference sequence). The length of the CDR3 is 12 residues. This CDR3 is CSAGGGSGEAFF. The CDR3 nucleotides are TGCAGTGCTGGTGGGGGTAGCGGTGAAGCTTTCTTT.

This clonotype appeared a single time. One base away lies a much larger clone, so this may be a sequencing read error. The chain recombines TRBV4-1 with TRBJ1-1; 9 positions agree with TRBD1. The CDR3 totals 16 residues. V gave up 1 base and J gave up 7 bases; unmatched junction bases: 10. Germline loops: CDR1 MGHRA, CDR2 YSYEKL. This CDR3 is CASSQVGQGSGSEAFF. For the CDR3, the DNA is TGCGCCAGCAGCCAAGTCGGACAGGGGTCTGGCAGTGAAGCTTTCTTT.

Remarks on this clonotype: With a much larger clone just one base away, this may be a read error. This chain uses TRBV6-6 with TRBJ2-3; D ambiguous. The CDR3 runs to 15 residues. Trimming stripped 6 bases from V and 3 bases from J, with 16 bases between. The germline V gene has CDR1 MNHNY and CDR2 SVGAGI (reference sequence). CDR3 sequence (DNA): TGTGCCAGCAGGGAAGGTCTTTACCATACAGATACGCAGTATTTT. Protein product: CASREGLYHTDTQYF.

The chain couples TRBV13 to TRBJ2-3; D is perhaps TRBD2 (7 bases). The V end was cut by 5 bases, the J end by 6 bases, with 24 bases between. The CDR3 spans 17 residues. Germline V gives CDR1 PRHDT, CDR2 FYEKMQ (reference sequence). The CDR3 sequence is CASSLSRGARRPDTQYF. For the CDR3, the DNA is TGTGCCAGCAGCCTCAGCCGGGGGGCCCGACGCCCCGATACGCAGTATTTT.

This clonotype occurred many times. V gene TRBV6-1 combines with J gene TRBJ2-7; D is perhaps TRBD1 (5 bases). The CDR3 runs 13 residues. Germline V gives CDR1 MNHNS, CDR2 SASEGT. Trimming took off 4 bases at V and 2 bases at J, with 9 bases between the two ends. Written as DNA, the CDR3 is TGTGCCAGCAGTGCTAGGGGTCCCTACGAGCAGTACTTC. Its translation: CASSARGPYEQYF.

This clonotype has a count of ten or more. The rearrangement uses TRBV25-1 and TRBJ2-1; D is unclear. The CDR3 runs to 14 residues. Germline CDR1 is MGHDK and CDR2 is SYGVNS. Trimming shortened V by 3 bases and J by 3 bases, and 9 bases separated the two germline ends. CDR3 loop: CASSDPGRYNEQFF. CDR3 bases: TGTGCCAGCAGTGACCCAGGACGCTACAATGAGCAGTTCTTC.

This clonotype was observed many times. The chain is built from TRBV9 and TRBJ2-7; 9 nucleotides match TRBD1. The ends lost 4 bases at V and 6 bases at J; junction bases unmatched: 8. The CDR3 totals 14 residues. CDR1 SGDLS and CDR2 YYNGEE come from the germline V gene. The CDR3 DNA reads TGTGCCAGCAGCAGGAACTACAGGGGGCTCGAGCAGTACTTC. Translating gives CASSRNYRGLEQYF. Full variable domain (remainder filled in from reference TRBV9 and TRBJ2-7): DSGVTQTPKHLITATGQRVTLRCSPRSGDLSVYWYQQSLDQGLQFLIQYYNGEERAKGNILERFSAQQFPDLHSELNLSSLELGDSALYFCASSRNYRGLEQYFGPGTRLTVT.

The chain employs TRBV28 and TRBJ2-1, with D perhaps TRBD2 (6 bases). V lost 2 bases to trimming and J lost 2 bases, with 10 bases between them. Germline-derived CDR1 and CDR2 are MDHEN and SYDVKM. This CDR3 has 15 residues. In DNA, the CDR3 is TGTGCCAGCAGTTTAGGGGACTCCCCCTACAATGAGCAGTTCTTC. It is translated as CASSLGDSPYNEQFF.

This clonotype was seen ten or more times. This rearrangement joins TRBV10-3 to TRBJ1-2; no reliable D call. The CDR3 extends over 16 amino acids. Trimming took off 6 bases at V and 4 bases at J, with 21 bases between the two ends. Germline V CDR1 and CDR2: ENHRY, SYGVKD. The CDR3 here is CAISEPDLQAGYGYTF. The CDR3 coding sequence is TGTGCCATCAGCGAACCAGACCTACAAGCGGGCTATGGCTACACCTTC.

V and J are TRBV7-3 and TRBJ1-1, with D possibly TRBD1 on 6 matching bases. Deletions cut 0 bases from V and 9 bases from J, with 8 bases between. This CDR3 is built from 12 residues. The germline V gene has CDR1 SGHTA and CDR2 FQGTGA. The CDR3 sequence: CASSLTQGQAFF. The CDR3 coding sequence is TGTGCCAGCAGCTTAACCCAGGGGCAAGCTTTCTTT. Combining the CDR3 with reference TRBV7-3 and TRBJ1-1 gives the whole variable domain GAGVSQTPSNKVTEKGKYVELRCDPISGHTALYWYRQSLGQGPEFLIYFQGTGAADDSGLPNDRFFAVRPEGSVSTLKIQRTERGDSAVYLCASSLTQGQAFFGQGTRLTVV.

There are many counts of this clonotype. J is TRBJ2-7 and V is TRBV7-2, with D perhaps matching TRBD1 or TRBD2 (6 bases each). The CDR3 length is 16 residues. Looked up from germline, CDR1 is SGHTA and CDR2 is FQGNSA. V shed 5 bases and J shed 2 bases, with 19 bases lying between them. The CDR3 coding sequence is TGTGCCAGCAGCACCTCTAGCACGGGGGCAACCTACGAGCAGTACTTC. Translating it yields CASSTSSTGATYEQYF.

In its sample, this clonotype was seen many times. The chain carries TRBV5-6 and TRBJ2-5, with TRBD2 matching over 8 bases. The CDR3 sequence is 13 residues long. Germline-derived CDR1 and CDR2 are SGHDT and YYEEEE. The V and J ends lost 4 bases and 5 bases, in that order; junction bases with no gene match: 4. The CDR3 here is CASSSGGIETQYF. The CDR3 DNA is TGTGCCAGCAGCAGCGGGGGAATTGAGACCCAGTACTTC. Filled out from reference TRBV5-6 and TRBJ2-5, the complete variable domain reads DAGVTQSPTHLIKTRGQQVTLRCSPKSGHDTVSWYQQALGQGPQFIFQYYEEEERQRGNFPDRFSGHQFPNYSSELNVNALLLGDSALYLCASSSGGIETQYFGPGTRLLVL.

There are a few counts of this clonotype. V is TRBV11-3 and J is TRBJ2-7; possibly TRBD2 for D (7 bases). Between the trimmed V and J ends, which lost 5 bases and 1 base, there was a span of 15 bases. The CDR3 runs 15 residues. Germline V lookup: CDR1 SGHNT, CDR2 YENEEA. CDR3 protein: CASSPQGRGSYEQYF. Written as DNA, the CDR3 is TGTGCCAGCAGCCCGCAGGGGAGGGGTTCCTACGAGCAGTACTTC.

V gene TRBV20-1 combines with J gene TRBJ2-5; D assignment may be TRBD1 or TRBD2 (7 bases each). The germline CDR1 and CDR2 sequences are DFQATT and SNEGSKA (reference sequence). This CDR3 region has 11 residues. Trimming left V 5 bases short and J 13 bases short, with 17 bases between. The CDR3: CSASDRRERYF. The CDR3 DNA reads TGCAGTGCTTCGGACAGGCGGGAGCGGTACTTC.

The chain couples TRBV7-8 to TRBJ1-2; D gene unclear. The length of the CDR3 is 15 residues. Trimming removed 1 base at V and 1 base at J, with 10 bases between. CDR1 is SGHVS and CDR2 is FQNEAQ in the germline V gene. The CDR3 here is CASSLEADYNYGYTF. The CDR3 DNA follows: TGTGCCAGCAGCTTAGAGGCCGACTATAACTATGGCTACACCTTC.

V is TRBV6-2 or TRBV6-3 and J is TRBJ1-2; 7 bases line up with TRBD1. The CDR3 extends over 14 amino acids. The germline CDR1 and CDR2 sequences are MNHEY and SVGEGT. With V trimmed by 2 bases and J by 2 bases, 2 bases remained unmatched. As DNA, the CDR3 is TGTGCCAGCAGTTACGGACAGGCAAACTATGGCTACACCTTC. It translates to CASSYGQANYGYTF.

Ten or more counts support this clonotype. The CDR3 sequence: CASSLQQGNYGYTF. The CDR3, as DNA: TGTGCCAGCAGCTTACAACAGGGGAACTATGGCTACACCTTC. This chain joins TRBV11-2 and TRBJ1-2; 7 nucleotides agree with TRBD1. V was pared by 2 bases and J by 2 bases, with 2 bases of the junction left unmatched. The CDR3 consists of 14 residues. Germline CDR1 reads SGHAT; CDR2 reads FQNNGV.

The chain combines TRBV30 with TRBJ1-5; D might be TRBD1 (6 bases). Deletions cut 4 bases from V and 9 bases from J, with 19 bases between. There are 14 residues in the CDR3. Germline V lookup: CDR1 GTSNPN, CDR2 SVGIG (reference sequence). The CDR3 protein is CAWNPGQSSRPQHF. CDR3 DNA: TGTGCCTGGAACCCCGGACAGTCCAGTCGGCCCCAGCATTTT.

This clonotype was counted many times. The chain combines TRBV20-1 with TRBJ2-3, with D maybe TRBD1 (6 bases). CDR1 is DFQATT and CDR2 is SNEGSKA in the germline V gene (reference sequence). Between the trimmed V and J ends, which lost 3 bases and 3 bases, there was a span of 16 bases. The length of the CDR3 is 15 residues. In DNA form, the CDR3 reads TGCAGTGCTAGTCAAGAGGACAGCCTGACAGATACGCAGTATTTT. This sequence encodes CSASQEDSLTDTQYF.

This clonotype was counted at least ten times. The rearrangement joins TRBV29-1 to TRBJ1-1; TRBD1 might be the D (5 bases). CDR1 is SQVTM, CDR2 ANQGSEA, per germline. This CDR3 comprises 10 residues. Between the trimmed V and J ends, which lost 7 bases and 5 bases, there was a span of 8 bases. Here the CDR3 reads CSARQTEAFF. The CDR3 coding sequence is TGCAGCGCCCGACAGACTGAAGCTTTCTTT.

This clonotype was detected many times. The chain employs TRBV15 and TRBJ2-5; the D is unclear. The germline CDR1 and CDR2 sequences are LNHNV and YYDKDF (reference sequence). The CDR3 loop spans 13 amino acids. V was shortened by 8 bases and J by 2 bases, with 12 bases between the two germline ends. Here the CDR3 reads CATSNPWQETQYF. CDR3 bases: TGTGCCACCTCGAACCCGTGGCAAGAGACCCAGTACTTC.

Many counts were recorded for this clonotype. The chain is built from TRBV29-1 and TRBJ1-2; D is ambiguous. V was cut by 6 bases and J by 4 bases, with 15 bases left in between. The CDR3 spans 13 residues. Looked up from germline, CDR1 is SQVTM and CDR2 is ANQGSEA. CDR3 nucleotides: TGCAGCGTAGCTCCCGGGAAGAGCTATGGCTACACCTTC. This encodes CSVAPGKSYGYTF.

This clonotype came up many times. The V call is TRBV18, the J call TRBJ2-7; 8 bases align to TRBD1. The CDR3 has 15 residues. V lost 3 bases and J lost 1; bases outside the gene matches: 5. Looked up from germline, CDR1 is KGHSH and CDR2 is LQKENI. CDR3 region: CASSPVQGVSYEQYF. In nucleotides, the CDR3 is TGTGCCAGCTCACCGGTACAGGGGGTATCCTACGAGCAGTACTTC.

This chain uses TRBV7-2 with TRBJ2-7; maybe TRBD1 (6 bases). The J call may not be correct, given that the DNA end is closer to TRBJ2-5. The CDR3 sequence is 15 residues long. The germline V gene has CDR1 SGHTA and CDR2 FQGNSA. CDR3 DNA: TGTGCCAGCAGCCTAACAAGTCCTCAGGGGGAGACCCAGTACTTC. Its protein is CASSLTSPQGETQYF.

This clonotype was seen at least ten times. The chain combines TRBV29-1 with TRBJ2-4; D remains ambiguous. This CDR3 spans 13 amino acids. Germline-derived CDR1 and CDR2 are SQVTM and ANQGSEA. V was trimmed by 2 bases and J by 0 bases, leaving 5 bases between them. The CDR3 region has the DNA TGCAGCGTTGAACCGGTAGCCAAAAACATTCAGTACTTC. Its translation: CSVEPVAKNIQYF.